Below, 18 T cell receptor beta chains from the same sample are listed, as sequenced in a study of blood T cell repertoires in COVID-19. Sequenced by immunoSEQ multiplex PCR; TCRdb stores in-frame clones only, minus some. This table holds roughly 120,000 clones, around 74% found once. Specimen: peripheral blood. These receptors came from an elderly man with COVID-19, enrolled during active disease.

This chain's CDR3 is CASSLAVSGGYGYTF. In DNA form, the CDR3 reads TGTGCCAGCAGCTTGGCCGTTTCAGGGGGCTATGGCTACACCTTC. The chain uses TRBV5-5 and TRBJ1-2, with 7 bases fitting TRBD1. Germline V gene data show CDR1 as SGHKS and CDR2 as YYEKEE (reference sequence). There are 15 residues in the CDR3. V lost 0 bases to trimming and J lost 4 bases; unmatched junction nucleotides: 6.

CDR3 region: CASSLGSPSYNEQFF. The CDR3 nucleotides are TGTGCCAGCAGTCTCGGGAGTCCCTCCTACAATGAGCAGTTCTTC. V gene TRBV2 combines with J gene TRBJ2-1, with D perhaps matching TRBD2 (6 bases). The CDR3 covers 15 residues. Trimming removed 5 bases at V and 0 bases at J, with 11 bases between. Germline lookup yields CDR1 SNHLY and CDR2 FYNNEI.

The chain links TRBV7-8 to TRBJ2-1, with D possibly matching TRBD2 (6 bases). In germline, CDR1 is SGHVS, CDR2 FQNEAQ. Trimming pared 5 bases from V and 0 bases from J, leaving 11 bases between. The CDR3 has 15 amino acids. This chain's CDR3 is CASSPASVSYNEQFF. The CDR3, as DNA: TGTGCCAGCAGCCCGGCTAGCGTCTCCTACAATGAGCAGTTCTTC.

The CDR3 sequence is CASSSSGGNTGELFF. The CDR3, as DNA: TGTGCCAGCAGTTCTAGCGGGGGGAACACCGGGGAGCTGTTTTTT. The J gene is TRBJ2-2, the V gene TRBV6-4, with 10 bases matching TRBD2. V trimming: 5 bases; J trimming: 1 base; junction bases outside the gene matches: 1. The CDR3 extends over 15 amino acids. Germline lookup yields CDR1 MRHNA and CDR2 SNTAGT.

The rearrangement joins TRBV6-5 to TRBJ2-7; 14 nucleotides line up with TRBD2. This CDR3 has 15 amino acids. J was trimmed by 2 bases and V by 6 bases; bases with no gene match: 3. CDR1 is MNHEY, CDR2 SVGAGI, per germline. The CDR3 here is CASSRTSGGTYEQYF. The CDR3, as DNA: TGTGCCAGCAGCCGGACTAGCGGGGGGACCTACGAGCAGTACTTC.

The rearrangement uses TRBV28 and TRBJ2-7; 7 bases match TRBD1. This CDR3 region has 15 residues. From germline, CDR1 is MDHEN and CDR2 SYDVKM. Trimming took 4 bases from V and 2 from J; bases not matched to a gene: 8. CDR3: CASSSRQGPPYEQYF. CDR3 nucleotide sequence: TGTGCCAGCAGTTCTAGACAGGGCCCCCCCTACGAGCAGTACTTC.

The rearrangement joins TRBV6-7 to TRBJ2-2; D may be TRBD2 (6 bases). TRBV6-7 is an ORF; its function is uncertain. Deletions cut 0 bases from V and 6 bases from J, with 20 bases between. The CDR3 runs to 18 residues. CDR3 DNA: TGTGCCAGCAGTTACTCGATGGAACCGCGGGGTACCGCCGGGGAGCTGTTTTTT. This gives the protein CASSYSMEPRGTAGELFF.

This clone occurred a few times. CDR3 in amino acids: CASSLSRDSSYGYTF. In DNA, the CDR3 is TGTGCCAGCAGCTTAAGCCGGGACAGCTCCTATGGCTACACCTTC. The rearrangement joins TRBV11-2 to TRBJ1-2, with 7 positions matching TRBD1. The CDR3 is 15 residues long. Per the germline V gene, CDR1 is SGHAT and CDR2 is FQNNGV. Unmatched junction bases numbered 7, after V lost 2 bases and J lost 4 bases.

This clone was recorded a few times. The rearrangement uses TRBV11-2 and TRBJ2-3; D is perhaps TRBD2 (6 bases). The CDR3 spans 18 residues. Germline values: CDR1 SGHAT, CDR2 FQNNGV. Trimming shortened V by 0 bases and J by 0 bases, and 16 bases separated the two germline ends. For the CDR3, the DNA is TGTGCCAGCAGCTTAGATCGGAATAGCGGCGATAGCACAGATACGCAGTATTTT. This sequence encodes CASSLDRNSGDSTDTQYF.

V and J are TRBV29-1 and TRBJ2-1, with D uncertain. Germline V lookup: CDR1 SQVTM, CDR2 ANQGSEA. CDR3 size: 11 residues. V gave up 8 bases and J gave up 4 bases, with 9 bases separating them. The CDR3 DNA reads TGCAGCTCCCGTTTTTACAATGAGCAGTTCTTC. This sequence encodes CSSRFYNEQFF.

This clone was observed a single time. This chain uses TRBV10-3 with TRBJ1-4; D is unclear. This CDR3 spans 14 amino acids. Germline values: CDR1 ENHRY, CDR2 SYGVKD. V lost 3 bases to trimming and J lost 0 bases, with 5 bases between them. DNA for the CDR3: TGTGCCATCAGTGAATCGTCAACTAATGAAAAACTGTTTTTT. It specifies CAISESSTNEKLFF.

A few counts support this clone. The chain recombines TRBV9 with TRBJ2-2; 9 bases are shared with TRBD2. There are 17 residues in the CDR3. Trimming took 2 bases from V and 0 from J; bases not matched to a gene: 5. Per germline, CDR1 SGDLS and CDR2 YYNGEE. The DNA for the CDR3 is TGTGCCAGCAGCGTGTTTAGCGGGAGAGCGAACACCGGGGAGCTGTTTTTT. Amino acids: CASSVFSGRANTGELFF.

J is TRBJ2-5 and V is TRBV7-6; a possible D gene is TRBD2 (7 bases). Germline-derived CDR1 and CDR2 are SGHVS and FNYEAQ. V was shortened by 5 bases and J by 9 bases, with 10 bases between the two germline ends. The CDR3 extends over 11 amino acids. CDR3 sequence reads: CASSEGGAQYF. The CDR3 coding sequence is TGTGCCAGCAGCGAGGGGGGGGCCCAGTACTTC.

This clone was seen only a few times. The V call is TRBV19, the J call TRBJ2-4; 10 nucleotides align to TRBD1. Germline values: CDR1 LNHDA, CDR2 SQIVND (reference sequence). V shed 5 bases, J shed 0 bases, and the junction held 7 bases outside the gene matches. The CDR3 runs to 17 residues. In nucleotides, the CDR3 is TGTGCCAGTAGTGAAAGGACAGGGGGAACAGCCAAAAACATTCAGTACTTC. Its translation: CASSERTGGTAKNIQYF.

V is TRBV7-3 and J is TRBJ2-1; 7 nucleotides agree with TRBD2. V trimming: 6 bases; J trimming: 7 bases; junction bases outside the gene matches: 12. CDR3 size: 15 residues. Germline CDR1 is SGHTA and CDR2 is FQGTGA. CDR3 nucleotides: TGTGCCAGCAGTCCTAGCGGAAAGAGGAGGAATGAGCAGTTCTTC. Its translation is CASSPSGKRRNEQFF.

V usage is TRBV19 and J usage is TRBJ2-1, with 9 bases lining up with TRBD2. The CDR3 runs to 15 residues. CDR1 is LNHDA, CDR2 SQIVND, per germline (reference sequence). J gave up 4 bases and V 10 bases, and 11 bases lay outside the gene matches. The CDR3 DNA reads as TGTGCCACTTCCTGGGGCGGGAGGGTTTACAATGAGCAGTTCTTC. Amino acid sequence: CATSWGGRVYNEQFF.

This clone was seen a single time. This chain joins TRBV5-1 and TRBJ2-5; 8 nucleotides agree with TRBD2. Germline V gene lookup returns CDR1 SGHRS and CDR2 YFSETQ. There are 15 residues in the CDR3. V lost 3 bases to trimming and J lost 2 bases; unmatched junction nucleotides: 6. In DNA, the CDR3 is TGCGCCAGCAGCTCCGGGACTAGGGGACAAGAGACCCAGTACTTC. As protein: CASSSGTRGQETQYF. Complete variable domain (other parts from reference TRBV5-1 and TRBJ2-5): KAGVTQTPRYLIKTRGQQVTLSCSPISGHRSVSWYQQTPGQGLQFLFEYFSETQRNKGNFPGRFSGRQFSNSRSEMNVSTLELGDSALYLCASSSGTRGQETQYFGPGTRLLVL.

This clone was seen just once. The chain is built from TRBV7-8 and TRBJ1-3; a possible D gene is TRBD1 (5 bases). This CDR3 is 15 amino acids long. V lost 5 bases to trimming and J lost 0 bases, with 11 bases between them. The germline V gene has CDR1 SGHVS and CDR2 FQNEAQ. The CDR3 DNA sequence: TGTGCCAGCAGCCTCCAAGGGGTCTCTGGAAACACCATATATTTT. Protein product: CASSLQGVSGNTIYF.